A selection of T cell receptor beta chains follows, all from one sample in a study of regulatory T cells in long-lasting Graves disease. TCRdb itself ran the multiplex PCR reads through MiXCR, one entry per CDR3 protein. This sample has approximately 360,000 distinct CDR3 sequences, with roughly 20% found just once. The sample here was peripheral blood mononuclear cells (PBMCs), taken when the disease was refractory, from a patient treated with antithyroid drugs. These receptors all stem from a woman aged 40 to 49 with Graves disease. The CDR3 runs from the conserved cysteine through the conserved F or W. The D gene is left open where the match is weak. Size values are once, few and many counts, or a class for expanded clones, and some rows have none.

D gene	clone size	V gene	J gene	CDR3 DNA	CDR3 protein
.	many	TRBV2	TRBJ2-5	TGTGCCAGCAGTGAAAGACAGGTTGCTCCCGAGACCCAGTACTTC	CASSERQVAPETQYF
TRBD2	few	TRBV15	TRBJ2-3	TGTGCCACCAGCCCCATCCCTCCTACTAGCGGGAGGGTGACAGATACGCAGTATTTT	CATSPIPPTSGRVTDTQYF
TRBD1	many	TRBV5-1	TRBJ2-7	TGCGCCAGCAGCTTGGGCCGGGACAGCCACGAGCAGTACTTC	CASSLGRDSHEQYF
.	few	TRBV7-8	TRBJ2-7	TGTGCCAGCAGCCAAACGGGGGCGGGGTACGAGCAGTACTTC	CASSQTGAGYEQYF
.	.	TRBV18	TRBJ2-7	TGTGCCAGCTCACCACGCCGGGAGAACGAGCAGTACTTC	CASSPRRENEQYF
.	few	TRBV28	TRBJ2-1	TGTGCCAGCAGCGACGGGAGAGGGACCTACAATGAGCAGTTCTTC	CASSDGRGTYNEQFF
TRBD1	.	TRBV11-1	TRBJ1-2	TGTGCCAGCAGCTTAGAAGGACAGGGGCTTGGCTACACCTTC	CASSLEGQGLGYTF
.	few	TRBV7-6	TRBJ2-2	TGTGCCAGCAGCCGTACAGGGGCCGGGACTCTTACGGAGCTGTTTTTT	CASSRTGAGTLTELFF
TRBD2	few	TRBV19	TRBJ2-7	TGTGCCAGTAGTATCGGGGCTAGCGGCAGCGAGCAGTACTTC	CASSIGASGSEQYF
.	many	TRBV27	TRBJ2-7	TGTGCCAGCAGTTTAGGGGGGAGCCACGAGCAGTACTTC	CASSLGGSHEQYF
.	few	TRBV28	TRBJ2-1	TGTGCCAGCAGTTTGGGGACATTGTTCGATGAGCAGTTCTTC	CASSLGTLFDEQFF
.	many	TRBV11-2	TRBJ1-1	TGTGCCAGCAGCTTAGATCCGGGCGTGTTTGCTTTCTTT	CASSLDPGVFAFF
.	.	TRBV19	TRBJ2-7	TGTGCCAGTAGTACCAATTACTACGAGCAGTACTTC	CASSTNYYEQYF
.	.	TRBV19	TRBJ1-5	TGTGCCAGTAGTATTGGAGGGGATAGCAATCAGCCCCAGCATTTT	CASSIGGDSNQPQHF